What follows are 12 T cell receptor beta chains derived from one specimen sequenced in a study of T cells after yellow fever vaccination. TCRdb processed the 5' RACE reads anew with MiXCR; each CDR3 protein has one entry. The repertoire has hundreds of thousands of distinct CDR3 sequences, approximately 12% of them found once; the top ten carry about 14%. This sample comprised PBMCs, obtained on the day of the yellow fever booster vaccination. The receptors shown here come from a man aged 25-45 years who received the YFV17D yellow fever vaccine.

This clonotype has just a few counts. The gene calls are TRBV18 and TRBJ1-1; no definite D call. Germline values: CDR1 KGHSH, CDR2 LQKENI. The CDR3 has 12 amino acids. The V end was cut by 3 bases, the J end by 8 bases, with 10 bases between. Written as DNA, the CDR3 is TGTGCCAGCTCACCGACCTCCACAGAAGCTTTCTTT. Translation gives CASSPTSTEAFF.

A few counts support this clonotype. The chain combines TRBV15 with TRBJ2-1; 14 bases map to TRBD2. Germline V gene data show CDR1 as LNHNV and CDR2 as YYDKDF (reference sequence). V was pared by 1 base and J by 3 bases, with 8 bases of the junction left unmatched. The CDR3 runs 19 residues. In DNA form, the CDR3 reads TGTGCCACCAGCAGAGGGGGACTAGCGGGAGCAGGTAACTACAATGAGCAGTTCTTC. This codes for CATSRGGLAGAGNYNEQFF.

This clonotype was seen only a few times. The CDR3 region has the DNA TGCAGTGCTAGGTGGGGTGAAGAGACCCAGTACTTC. Translation: CSARWGEETQYF. This chain links TRBV20-1 with TRBJ2-5; D gene unclear. CDR3 length: 12 residues. Germline CDR1 and CDR2: DFQATT and SNEGSKA (reference sequence). Deletions cut 3 bases from V and 3 bases from J, with 8 bases between.

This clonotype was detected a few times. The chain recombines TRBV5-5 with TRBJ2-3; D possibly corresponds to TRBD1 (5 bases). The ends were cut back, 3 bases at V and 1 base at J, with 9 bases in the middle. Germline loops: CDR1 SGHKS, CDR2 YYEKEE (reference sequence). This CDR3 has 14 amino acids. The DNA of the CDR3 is TGTGCCAGCAGCTGGGGCCCCCGCACAGATACGCAGTATTTT. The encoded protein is CASSWGPRTDTQYF.

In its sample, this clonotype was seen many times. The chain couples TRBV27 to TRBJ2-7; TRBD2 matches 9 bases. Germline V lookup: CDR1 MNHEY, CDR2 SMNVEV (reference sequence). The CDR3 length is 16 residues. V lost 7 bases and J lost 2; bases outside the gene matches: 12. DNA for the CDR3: TGTGCCAGCACTGAGTCCGGCGCGGGAGGGCCCTACGAGCAGTACTTC. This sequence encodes CASTESGAGGPYEQYF.

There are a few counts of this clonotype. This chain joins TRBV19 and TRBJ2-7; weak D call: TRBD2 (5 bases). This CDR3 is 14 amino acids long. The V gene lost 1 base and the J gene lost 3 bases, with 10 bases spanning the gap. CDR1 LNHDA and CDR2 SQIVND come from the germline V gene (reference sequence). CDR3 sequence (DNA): TGTGCCAGTAGTATAGCGGGATCTAACTACGAGCAGTACTTC. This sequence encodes CASSIAGSNYEQYF.

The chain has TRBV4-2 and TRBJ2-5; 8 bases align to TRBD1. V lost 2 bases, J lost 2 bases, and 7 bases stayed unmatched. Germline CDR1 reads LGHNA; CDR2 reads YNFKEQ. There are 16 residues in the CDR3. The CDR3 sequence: CASSQPGQGGQETQYF. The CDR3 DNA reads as TGTGCCAGCAGCCAACCTGGACAGGGAGGTCAAGAGACCCAGTACTTC.

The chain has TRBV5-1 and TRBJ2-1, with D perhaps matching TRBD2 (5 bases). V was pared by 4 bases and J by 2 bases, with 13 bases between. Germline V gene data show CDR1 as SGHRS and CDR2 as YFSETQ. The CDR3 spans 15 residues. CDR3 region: CASSPIGGTYNEQFF. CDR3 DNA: TGCGCCAGCAGCCCTATCGGAGGTACCTACAATGAGCAGTTCTTC.

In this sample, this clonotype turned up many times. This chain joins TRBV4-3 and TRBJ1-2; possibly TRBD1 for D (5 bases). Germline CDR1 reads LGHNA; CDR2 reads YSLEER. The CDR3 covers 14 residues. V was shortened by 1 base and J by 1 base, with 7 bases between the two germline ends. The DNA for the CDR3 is TGCGCCAGCAGCCAAGGACAGAGTAACTATGGCTACACCTTC. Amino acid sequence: CASSQGQSNYGYTF.

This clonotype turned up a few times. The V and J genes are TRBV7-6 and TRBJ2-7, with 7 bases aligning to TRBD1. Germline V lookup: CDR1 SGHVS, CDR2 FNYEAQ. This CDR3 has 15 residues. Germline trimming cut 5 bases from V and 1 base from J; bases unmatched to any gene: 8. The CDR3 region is CASSPGQWGSYEQYF. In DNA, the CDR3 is TGTGCCAGCAGCCCGGGACAGTGGGGTTCCTACGAGCAGTACTTC.

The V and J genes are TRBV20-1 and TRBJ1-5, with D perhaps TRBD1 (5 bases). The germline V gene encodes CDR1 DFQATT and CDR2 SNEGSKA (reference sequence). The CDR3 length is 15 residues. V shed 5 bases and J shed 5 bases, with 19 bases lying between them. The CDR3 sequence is CSAALTQGVDQPQHF. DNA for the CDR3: TGCAGTGCTGCCCTGACTCAGGGTGTAGATCAGCCCCAGCATTTT.

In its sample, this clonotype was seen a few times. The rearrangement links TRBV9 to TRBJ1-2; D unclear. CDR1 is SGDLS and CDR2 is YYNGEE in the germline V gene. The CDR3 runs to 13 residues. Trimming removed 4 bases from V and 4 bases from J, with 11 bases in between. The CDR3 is CASSSPKSYGYTF. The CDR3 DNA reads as TGTGCCAGCAGCTCCCCAAAAAGCTATGGCTACACCTTC. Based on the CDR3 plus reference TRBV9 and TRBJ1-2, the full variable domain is DSGVTQTPKHLITATGQRVTLRCSPRSGDLSVYWYQQSLDQGLQFLIQYYNGEERAKGNILERFSAQQFPDLHSELNLSSLELGDSALYFCASSSPKSYGYTFGSGTRLTVV.